These 22 T cell receptor delta chains were all obtained from the same sample, sequenced in a study of human gamma delta and Vdelta1 T cells listed by TCRdb under 2018. The library was produced with PCR. Sequencing was performed on an Illumina MiSeq. TCRdb reanalyzed the public reads with the CATT caller, and identical DNA sequences were merged afterwards. Across this sample there are about 6,100 delta-chain clones, with just under 9.5% seen only once. Of the sample, over 12% falls within the top ten clones. Sequencing input: naive CD27+ Vdelta1 gamma-delta T cells from blood. Every receptor here comes from a human donor in good health.

Turning to this clone: A far larger clone is just one base off, so this is likely a read error. The gene calls are TRDV1 and TRDJ1; 13 bases are a match to TRDD3. In germline, CDR1 is TSWWSYY, CDR2 QGS. With 10 bases clipped from V and 7 bases from J, the junction kept 30 bases outside the gene matches. The CDR3 loop spans 21 amino acids. DNA for the CDR3: TGTGCTCCTGGACCCGCCTTCCGGACTGGGGGATACGCTTTTCCGATGGGTAAACTCATCTTT. It codes for CAPGPAFRTGGYAFPMGKLIF.

This clone was picked up a small number of times. This chain joins TRDV1 and TRDJ1; 7 bases line up with TRDD3. This CDR3 spans 20 amino acids. V was pared by 0 bases and J by 0 bases, with 16 bases of the junction left unmatched. Germline V gene lookup returns CDR1 TSWWSYY and CDR2 QGS. CDR3 residues: CALGELPGTWWGTYTDKLIF. DNA for the CDR3: TGTGCTCTTGGGGAACTTCCGGGGACGTGGTGGGGGACGTACACCGATAAACTCATCTTT.

The genes are TRDV1 and TRDJ1; D is possibly TRDD2 (5 bases). The V and J ends lost 3 bases and 10 bases respectively, with 45 bases between them. From germline, CDR1 is TSWWSYY and CDR2 QGS. This CDR3 region has 23 residues. CDR3 sequence reads: CALGEPPFSLRGANPNPKVSLIF. CDR3 sequence (DNA): TGTGCTCTTGGGGAGCCTCCTTTTTCCCTACGCGGGGCCAACCCAAACCCGAAAGTCTCACTCATCTTT.

This clone was seen a few times. The TCRdb record carries a much larger clone's protein, which differs from this DNA's translation at residue 13; a read error is the likely cause, and the protein listed here is the DNA translation. This chain joins TRDV1 and TRDJ1, with a tentative D call TRDD3 (6 bases). This CDR3 comprises 18 residues. In germline, CDR1 is TSWWSYY, CDR2 QGS. Trimming removed 3 bases at V and 7 bases at J, with 27 bases between. CDR3 sequence reads: CALGDTASRDWGACKLIF. DNA for the CDR3: TGTGCTCTTGGGGACACGGCCTCCCGGGATTGGGGGGCGTGTAAACTCATCTTT.

This clone turned up a few times. A read error is likely here: a far larger clone is one base away. The sample has other DNA sequences that encode this CDR3 too. The chain joins TRDV3 to TRDJ1, with D uncertain. Trimming took 4 bases from V and 1 from J, leaving 16 bases between them. This CDR3 is built from 14 residues. CDR1 is TVYSNPD and CDR2 is GDNSRS in the germline V gene (reference sequence). CDR3 sequence (DNA): TGTGCCTCACACAGGTACGCCCTCACCGATAAACTCATCTTT. It yields the protein CASHRYALTDKLIF.

Points on this clone: The sample carries other DNA sequences with the same CDR3. V usage is TRDV1 and J usage is TRDJ1; a possible D gene is TRDD3 (5 bases). The germline V gene has CDR1 TSWWSYY and CDR2 QGS. The CDR3 length is 19 residues. V was trimmed by 3 bases and J by 3 bases, leaving 26 bases between them. CDR3 residues: CALGEGARRRAPRADKLIF. For the CDR3, the DNA is TGTGCTCTTGGGGAGGGGGCCCGGCGGAGGGCCCCGAGGGCCGATAAACTCATCTTT.

This clone has ten or more counts. V gene TRDV1 combines with J gene TRDJ1; 8 bases fit TRDD2. Germline assignment: CDR1 TSWWSYY and CDR2 QGS. V lost 2 bases, J lost 8 bases, and 22 bases stayed unmatched. The CDR3 has 19 amino acids. In DNA, the CDR3 is TGTGCTCTTGGGGAAAGCCCTTCCTATCGTCCTGGGTCCTTGAAAAAACTCATCTTT. It translates to CALGESPSYRPGSLKKLIF.

This clone was counted only a few times. A far larger clone is one base from this, pointing to a likely read error. The chain joins TRDV1 to TRDJ1; D is ambiguous. Trimming took off 3 bases at V and 8 bases at J, with 10 bases between the two ends. CDR3 length: 12 amino acids. The germline gives CDR1 TSWWSYY, CDR2 QGS. The CDR3 here is CALGDPRSKLIF. The CDR3 region has the DNA TGTGCTCTTGGGGACCCGAGGTCGAAACTCATCTTT.

This clone is medium-sized (0.01 to 0.1%). The chain joins TRDV1 to TRDJ1, with TRDD3 matching 11 bases. CDR3 size: 20 residues. J gave up 1 base and V 2 bases, and 15 bases lay outside the gene matches. CDR1 and CDR2 from the germline V gene are TSWWSYY and QGS. CDR3 sequence (DNA): TGTGCTCTTGGGGAAGGGTCCTATAATTGGGGGATACGGGGCACCGATAAACTCATCTTT. Amino acids: CALGEGSYNWGIRGTDKLIF.

Worth noting for this clone: This likely traces to a read error, being one base from a far larger clone. The sample holds other DNA sequences that translate to the same CDR3. The genes are TRDV1 and TRDJ1; 9 nucleotides agree with TRDD3. This CDR3 comprises 22 residues. CDR1 and CDR2 (germline): TSWWSYY, QGS. Trimming took 2 bases from V and 1 from J; bases not matched to a gene: 23. The DNA of the CDR3 is TGTGCTCTTGGGGAATCCCTTGCCCCCCTTGCAGCCACTGGGGGACGCACCGATAAACTCATCTTT. Encoded protein: CALGESLAPLAATGGRTDKLIF.

V gene TRDV1 combines with J gene TRDJ1, with D possibly being TRDD3 (5 bases). From germline, CDR1 is TSWWSYY and CDR2 QGS. V shed 4 bases and J shed 1 base, with 25 bases lying between them. CDR3 length equals 19 residues. CDR3 coding DNA: TGTGCTCTTGGGGGCCTCAAGTACTGGCGTTCCCCCTTCACCGATAAACTCATCTTT. It codes for CALGGLKYWRSPFTDKLIF.

As regards this clone: A much larger clone lies one base from this, so it may be a read error. The same CDR3 can be traced to other DNA sequences in this sample. The chain joins TRDV1 to TRDJ1; 9 nucleotides align to TRDD3. After removal of 4 bases from V and 7 bases from J, the junction contained 31 bases not matched to a gene. The germline CDR1 and CDR2 sequences are TSWWSYY and QGS. CDR3 length equals 22 residues. CDR3 loop: CALGGKAPTRVLGDIVPRKLIF. CDR3 nucleotides: TGTGCTCTTGGGGGCAAGGCTCCTACCAGGGTATTGGGGGATATAGTCCCCCGTAAACTCATCTTT.

This clone rates as medium-sized. This may be a read error: a much more frequent sequence differs by one nucleotide. The V call is TRDV1, the J call TRDJ1, with 12 nucleotides matching TRDD3. The V gene's germline CDR1 is TSWWSYY and CDR2 QGS. This CDR3 has 19 amino acids. Losses at the gene ends were 3 bases for V and 4 bases for J; bases not matched to a gene: 15. The CDR3 region has the DNA TGTGCTCTTGGGGAGCGATCCGGGTCTGGGGGATACGCGGGCGATAAACTCATCTTT. This translates into CALGERSGSGGYAGDKLIF.

About this clone: With a far larger clone one base away, a read error is the likely cause. This CDR3 is also generated by other DNA sequences in the sample. This chain connects TRDV1 to TRDJ1; TRDD3 agrees at 12 bases. CDR3 length: 27 amino acids. Germline values: CDR1 TSWWSYY, CDR2 QGS. The V segment lost 0 bases and the J segment 6 bases; nucleotides outside the gene matches: 38. The CDR3 DNA follows: TGTGCTCTTGGGGAACTAGTAGGGCTACGATCGGGTACTGGGGGATACAATCGAAAATGGGGTCCCAATAAACTCATCTTT. Its translation: CALGELVGLRSGTGGYNRKWGPNKLIF.

This clone ranks as medium-sized. The chain carries TRDV1 and TRDJ1; TRDD3 matches 10 bases. Germline lookup yields CDR1 TSWWSYY and CDR2 QGS. The V segment lost 5 bases and the J segment 0 bases; nucleotides outside the gene matches: 18. CDR3 size: 20 residues. The CDR3: CALGRWGGYAGREYTDKLIF. The CDR3, as DNA: TGTGCTCTTGGGAGATGGGGGGGATACGCTGGTCGGGAGTACACCGATAAACTCATCTTT.

Details on this clone: This is likely an artifact of a read error, given a far larger clone one base away. The chain recombines TRDV1 with TRDJ1, with D possibly matching TRDD3 (5 bases). The germline V gene encodes CDR1 TSWWSYY and CDR2 QGS. The CDR3 runs to 11 residues. V lost 10 bases and J 6 bases, leaving 12 bases between the germline ends. In DNA, the CDR3 is TGTGCTCGCGGGATTACCTATAAACTCATCTTT. Its translation is CARGITYKLIF.

Judged by abundance, this clone is large. Other DNA sequences within the sample encode an identical CDR3. The V gene is TRDV1, the J gene TRDJ1; TRDD3 matches 10 bases. The CDR3 is 19 residues long. Losses at the gene ends were 1 base for V and 10 bases for J; bases not matched to a gene: 21. Germline CDR1 TSWWSYY, CDR2 QGS. The CDR3 sequence: CALGERFQRRFGGYSPLIF. Here the CDR3 DNA reads TGTGCTCTTGGGGAACGTTTCCAACGGCGATTTGGGGGATACTCACCACTCATCTTT.

Points on this clone: A much larger clone differs from this one at a single base, so this may be a read error. The chain links TRDV1 to TRDJ1, with D tentatively TRDD3 (7 bases). The germline CDR1 and CDR2 sequences are TSWWSYY and QGS. CDR3 size: 22 residues. The CDR3 sequence is CALGERRLLRSGGGPGTDKRIF. In nucleotides, the CDR3 is TGTGCTCTTGGGGAACGGCGGCTCCTACGATCTGGGGGTGGCCCGGGTACCGATAAACGCATCTTT.

For this clone: TCRdb assigns this DNA the protein of a much larger clone, which departs from its translation at residue 16; this likely reflects a read error, and the protein shown comes from translating the DNA. This chain joins TRDV1 and TRDJ1; unclear D gene. In germline, CDR1 is TSWWSYY, CDR2 QGS. The length of the CDR3 is 18 residues. The CDR3 loop is CALGELGPISKYTDKRIF. CDR3 in DNA: TGTGCTCTTGGGGAACTAGGTCCAATCAGCAAGTACACCGATAAACGCATCTTT.

This clone occurred a few times. This is likely an artifact of a read error, given a far larger clone one base away. Distinct nucleotide sequences in the sample also encode this CDR3. The genes are TRDV1 and TRDJ1; D remains unclear. CDR3 size: 17 residues. Looked up from germline, CDR1 is TSWWSYY and CDR2 is QGS. CDR3 sequence: CALGTRIRTYTTDKLIF. CDR3 sequence (DNA): TGTGCTCTTGGGACTCGGATCCGAACGTATACCACCGATAAGCTCATCTTT.

Concerning this clone itself: The protein TCRdb gives is from a much larger clone and does not agree with this DNA's translation at residue 7, likely a read error; the protein shown here comes from the DNA. V is TRDV1 and J is TRDJ1; D uncertain. V was clipped by 1 base and J by 1 base, with 16 bases between them. This CDR3 region has 17 residues. CDR1 is TSWWSYY, CDR2 QGS, per germline. The CDR3 loop is CALGERLTVLTTDKLIF. The CDR3, as DNA: TGTGCTCTTGGGGAACGTCTTACTGTACTCACCACCGATAAACTCATCTTT.

With regard to this clone: The protein in TCRdb stems from a much larger clone and differs at residue 4 from this DNA's translation, likely a read error; here the protein is translated from the DNA. The chain combines TRDV1 with TRDJ1; perhaps TRDD3 as D (6 bases). From germline, CDR1 is TSWWSYY and CDR2 QGS. V lost 7 bases and J lost 3, with 33 bases in between. CDR3 length: 20 residues. CDR3 in amino acids: CALEDVHHPRLLGVSDKLIF. The CDR3 DNA follows: TGTGCTCTTGAGGATGTCCATCACCCTCGTTTATTGGGGGTCTCCGATAAACTCATCTTT.